The subject of this entry is one TCR beta chain. The data are from a study of low-dose radiotherapy and immunotherapy resistance in tumors. As for time point: after trial treatment. Regarding treatment: LDRT plus nivolumab, ipilimumab, low-dose cyclophosphamide and aspirin (RACIN trial). The CDR3 is 16 residues long. V was pared by 3 bases and J by 8 bases, with 12 bases of the junction left unmatched. Germline V gene lookup returns CDR1 DFQATT and CDR2 SNEGSKA (reference sequence). Primers targeting TRAV and TRBV primed first-strand cDNA, covering alpha and beta chains. TCRs were amplified for 15 to 25 PCR cycles with a constant-region primer and V-primer adapter. TCRdb processed the reads anew with MiXCR; each CDR3 protein has one entry. The table lists 35,000 to 50,000 distinct CDR3 sequences, around 21% of them singletons.

The TCR originated in a female donor with ovarian cancer. The chain uses TRBV20-1 and TRBJ2-1, with 11 bases fitting TRBD2. The source was PBMCs, collected after low-dose radiotherapy plus immunotherapy. The DNA for the CDR3 is TGCAGTGCTAGGGTAGCGGGAGGGCCTCTTGCGGATGAGCAGTTCTTC. It specifies CSARVAGGPLADEQFF.